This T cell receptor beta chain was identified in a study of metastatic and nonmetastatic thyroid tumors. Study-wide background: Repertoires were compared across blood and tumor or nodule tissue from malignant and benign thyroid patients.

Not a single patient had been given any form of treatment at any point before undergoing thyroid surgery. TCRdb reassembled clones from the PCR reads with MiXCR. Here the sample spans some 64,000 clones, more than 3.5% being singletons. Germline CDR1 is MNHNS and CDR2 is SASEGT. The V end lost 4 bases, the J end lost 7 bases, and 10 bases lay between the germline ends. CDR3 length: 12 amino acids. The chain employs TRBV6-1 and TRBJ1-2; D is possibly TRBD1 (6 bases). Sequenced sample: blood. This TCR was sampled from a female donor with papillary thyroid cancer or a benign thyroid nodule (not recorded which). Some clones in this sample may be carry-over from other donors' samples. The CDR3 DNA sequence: TGTGCCAGCAGTGCAGGGGCGGGTGGCTACACCTTC. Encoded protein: CASSAGAGGYTF.